This record covers a single TCR beta chain. Its specific antigen is unknown. No base-level quality is on record; no much larger clone is a single base apart. All donors were healthy Caucasians. Three pairs of female monozygotic twins, all aged about 18 to 29 years, were included in the twin cohort. Positive isolation kits from Invitrogen were used to isolate the CD4+ and CD8+ T cell populations. Libraries were built with 5' RACE. Sequencing took place on an Illumina HiSeq 2000. Template switching added a universal primer binding site, and the final cDNA carried a unique molecular identifier that allowed TCR cDNA molecules to be counted accurately. Specific primers in the conserved constant-segment region were used to synthesize first-strand cDNA for the TCR alpha and beta chains. To control for contamination, each cDNA library was double barcoded with a SMART-Mk sample barcode plus Illumina barcodes. Two successive PCR steps introduced TruSeq adapter sequences along with Illumina sample barcodes. The Illumina HiSeq platform was used with custom primers to sequence TCR alpha and beta cDNA libraries. Per the source publication's procedure: Raw reads were processed with MiGEC to extract unique molecular identifiers, and MiXCR was used to determine CDR3 positions. Recombination models were inferred per individual with the repgenHMM and IGoR tools using an EM algorithm. The tcR package in R was used for shared clonotype analysis, with sharing normalized by the product of cloneset sizes. To study raw recombination without the effects of thymic and clonal selection, out-of-frame nonproductive sequences were analyzed. The public reads were run again by TCRdb, first through fastp at Q25 and then through MiXCR, and only productive beta chains were kept. Rows merge per CDR3 protein into single entries with the most common DNA and genes. These V and J calls are TCRdb output, not the study's own analysis. This sample holds some 190,000 distinct CDR3 sequences; approximately 15% were observed only once. Jointly, the top ten make up 40% of the sample.

This entry belongs to a study of identical twins (dated by TCRdb to between 2015 and 2016). Notes on the research overall: The study deep-sequenced TCR alpha and beta repertoires from monozygotic twins, unrelated adults of various ages and cord blood to test whether fetal clonotypes persist. To rule out contamination, replicate twin experiments were performed at different times with different library preparation protocols.

The full study reports these points: Compared with coincidental sharing between unrelated individuals, out-of-frame TCR alpha sequences shared between twins had an excess of sequences with low generation probability. A weaker excess of twin sharing was found in beta out-of-frame sequences because the signal-to-noise ratio was lowered by fewer shared sequences. In monozygotic twins, out-of-frame TCR alpha sharing was systematically underestimated by recombination models, although the models agreed with sharing between unrelated individuals. Abundant cord blood beta clonotypes carried fewer insertions; young adult naive repertoires showed a weaker similar trend, while memory repertoires showed none. Invariant T cells such as MAIT and iNKT could partly confound zero-insertion analyses, though diverse VJ usage argued against this for most clonotypes. Because the same donors could not be followed over many years, the conclusions relied on cross-sectional statistical analysis.

These same data were also listed under a study on T cells expressing NK-cell markers. As the second publication notes: In sorted CD3+CD56+NKG2C+, CD3+CD56+NKG2C- and CD3+CD56-NKG2C+ T-cell subsets from eight or nine donors, TCR beta-chain repertoires were profiled. Among the eight sequenced donors, seven were HCMV-seropositive and one was HCMV-seronegative. In several experiments an anti-gammadeltaTCR antibody was added to restrict sorting to alphabetaTCR-expressing T cells. In over 5 donors, the dominant CD3+CD56+NKG2C+ clonotypes were among the top 10 CD8+ clonotypes and accounted for 1.0-7.0% of CD8+ T cells. Those dominant clonotypes were again the most abundant among CD3+CD56-NKG2C+ cells in four donors, at about 28.3-65%. It remained unclear whether the expanded NKG2C-expressing T cell clones were specific for HCMV antigens. The eight sequenced donors were randomly selected healthy volunteers, three men and five women. To determine HCMV serostatus, a commercial ELISA kit was used to detect HCMV-specific IgG in serum. MIGEC was used to demultiplex reads and group reads by UMI, and MiTCR was used to assemble and quantify clonotypes. To remove erroneous sequences, TCR cDNA sequences were retained only when supported by two or more reads. The tcR package was used for downstream repertoire analysis, with clonotypes matched between fractions based on CDR3 nucleotide sequence plus V segment. Antigen specificity was annotated against VDJdb with VDJmatch, allowing one amino acid substitution in CDR3.

What was sequenced was CD8+ T cells sorted from blood. The sequence was obtained from a woman aged 18 to 35 in good health.

The CDR3 here reads CASSGGQGLSEAFF. The sequenced DNA: TGTGCCAGCAGCGGCGGTCAGGGCTTGTCTGAAGCTTTCTTT. The chain was built from TRBV5-6 and TRBJ1-1, with a weak D call of TRBD1 (5 bases match). Per the germline V gene, SGHDT is the CDR1 and YYEEEE is the CDR2. The cysteine opens and the phenylalanine closes a CDR3 of 14 amino acids. Only the CDR3 portion is preserved as DNA: 42 bases, with reading frame beginning at the first base. The V end loses 4 bases and the J end loses 6 bases, and a stretch of 16 bases separates them.